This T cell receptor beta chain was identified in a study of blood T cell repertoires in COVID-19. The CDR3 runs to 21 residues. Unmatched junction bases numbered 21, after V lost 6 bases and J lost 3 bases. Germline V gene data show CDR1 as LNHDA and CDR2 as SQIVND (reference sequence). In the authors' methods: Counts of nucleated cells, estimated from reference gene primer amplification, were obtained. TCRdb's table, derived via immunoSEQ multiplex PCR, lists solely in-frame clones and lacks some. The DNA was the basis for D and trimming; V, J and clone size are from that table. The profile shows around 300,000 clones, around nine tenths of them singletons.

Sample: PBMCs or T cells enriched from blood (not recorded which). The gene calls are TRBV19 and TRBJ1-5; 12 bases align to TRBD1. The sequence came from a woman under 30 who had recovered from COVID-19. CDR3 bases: TGTGCCAGTAGCCCGGGACAGGGGGCGGCATCAGCCCCGGTTGACAATCAGCCCCAGCATTTT. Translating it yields CASSPGQGAASAPVDNQPQHF.